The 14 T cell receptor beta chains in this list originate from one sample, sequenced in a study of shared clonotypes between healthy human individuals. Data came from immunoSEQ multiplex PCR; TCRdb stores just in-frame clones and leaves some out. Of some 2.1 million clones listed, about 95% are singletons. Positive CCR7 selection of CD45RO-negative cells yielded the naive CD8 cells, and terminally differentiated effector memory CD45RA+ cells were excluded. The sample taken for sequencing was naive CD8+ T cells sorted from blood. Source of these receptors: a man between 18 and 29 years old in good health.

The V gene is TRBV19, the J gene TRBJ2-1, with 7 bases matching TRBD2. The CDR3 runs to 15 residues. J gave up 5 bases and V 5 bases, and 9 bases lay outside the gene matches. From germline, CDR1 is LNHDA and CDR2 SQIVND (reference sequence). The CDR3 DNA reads TGTGCCAGTAGTCCCAACCGGGACTATAACAATGAGCAGTTCTTC. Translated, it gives CASSPNRDYNNEQFF.

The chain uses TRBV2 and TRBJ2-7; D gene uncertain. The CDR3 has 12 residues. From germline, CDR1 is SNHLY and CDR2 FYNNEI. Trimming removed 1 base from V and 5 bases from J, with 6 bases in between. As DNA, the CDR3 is TGTGCCAGCAGTGAAGGGCCGGACGAGCAGTACTTC. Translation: CASSEGPDEQYF.

The CDR3 spells CASSPGQLGNQPQHF. The CDR3 nucleotides are TGTGCCAGCAGCCCGGGACAGCTCGGTAATCAGCCCCAGCATTTT. This chain connects TRBV16 to TRBJ1-5, with TRBD1 identical over 7 bases. The CDR3 totals 15 residues. The V gene end was trimmed by 4 bases and the J gene end by 4 bases; junction bases not matched to a gene: 7. CDR1 KGHSY and CDR2 FQNENV come from the germline V gene.

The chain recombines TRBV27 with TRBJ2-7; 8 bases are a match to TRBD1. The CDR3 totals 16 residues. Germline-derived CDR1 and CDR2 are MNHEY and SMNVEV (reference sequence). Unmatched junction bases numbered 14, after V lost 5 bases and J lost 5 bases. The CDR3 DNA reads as TGTGCCAGCAGTCCATCGACAGGGGAGAGTACCCACGAGCAGTACTTC. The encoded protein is CASSPSTGESTHEQYF.

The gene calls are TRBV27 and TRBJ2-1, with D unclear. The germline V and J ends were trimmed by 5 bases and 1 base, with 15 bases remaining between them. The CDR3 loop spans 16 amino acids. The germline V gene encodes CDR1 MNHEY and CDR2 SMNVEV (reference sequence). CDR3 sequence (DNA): TGTGCCAGCAGTCCACGACTGGTAAAGTCCTACAATGAGCAGTTCTTC. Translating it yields CASSPRLVKSYNEQFF.

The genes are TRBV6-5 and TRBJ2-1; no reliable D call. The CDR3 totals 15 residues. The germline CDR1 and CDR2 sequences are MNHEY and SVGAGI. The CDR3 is CASRILSSSYNEQFF. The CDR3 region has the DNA TGTGCAAGCCGGATTCTAAGCAGCTCCTACAATGAGCAGTTCTTC.

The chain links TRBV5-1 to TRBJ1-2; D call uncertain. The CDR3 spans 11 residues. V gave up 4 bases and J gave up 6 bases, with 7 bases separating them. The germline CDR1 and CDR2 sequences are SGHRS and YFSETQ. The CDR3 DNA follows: TGCGCCAGCAGCGGGAGGGATGGCTACACCTTC. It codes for CASSGRDGYTF.

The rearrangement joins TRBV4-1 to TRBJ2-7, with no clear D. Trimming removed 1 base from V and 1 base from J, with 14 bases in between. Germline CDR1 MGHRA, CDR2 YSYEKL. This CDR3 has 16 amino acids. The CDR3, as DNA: TGCGCCAGCAGCCAAGCCCTGGCGGCTATGTCCTACGAGCAGTACTTC. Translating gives CASSQALAAMSYEQYF.

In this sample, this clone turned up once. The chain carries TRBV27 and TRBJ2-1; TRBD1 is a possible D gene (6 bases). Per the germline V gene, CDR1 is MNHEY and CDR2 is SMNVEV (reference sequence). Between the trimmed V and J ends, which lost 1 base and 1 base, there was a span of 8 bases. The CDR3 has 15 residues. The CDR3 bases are TGTGCCAGCAGTTTATTAGGGGGATCCTACAATGAGCAGTTCTTC. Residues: CASSLLGGSYNEQFF.

CDR3 bases: TGTGCCAGCAGCTTCTTGGACAGGGGAGATTATGGCTACACCTTC. As protein: CASSFLDRGDYGYTF. V is TRBV7-9 and J is TRBJ1-2, with 9 positions matching TRBD1. This CDR3 has 15 amino acids. Germline V CDR1 and CDR2: SEHNR, FQNEAQ (reference sequence). The trim removed 3 bases at V and 5 bases at J, leaving 7 bases unmatched.

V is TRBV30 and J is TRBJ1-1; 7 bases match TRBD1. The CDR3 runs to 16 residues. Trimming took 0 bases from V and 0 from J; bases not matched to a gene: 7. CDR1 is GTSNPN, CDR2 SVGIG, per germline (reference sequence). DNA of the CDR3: TGTGCCTGGAGTGTACATTTTGGGACAGTGAACACTGAAGCTTTCTTT. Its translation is CAWSVHFGTVNTEAFF.

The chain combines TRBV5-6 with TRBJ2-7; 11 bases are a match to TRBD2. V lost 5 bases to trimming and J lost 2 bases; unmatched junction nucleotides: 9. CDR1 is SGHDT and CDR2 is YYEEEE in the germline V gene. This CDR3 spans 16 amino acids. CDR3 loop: CASSGGGSGRAYEQYF. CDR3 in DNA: TGTGCCAGCAGTGGGGGAGGTAGCGGGAGGGCCTACGAGCAGTACTTC.

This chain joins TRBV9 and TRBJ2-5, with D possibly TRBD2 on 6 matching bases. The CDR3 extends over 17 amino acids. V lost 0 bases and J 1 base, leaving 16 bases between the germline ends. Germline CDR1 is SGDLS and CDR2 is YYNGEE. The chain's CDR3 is CASSVDDLRGVQETQYF. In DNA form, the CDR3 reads TGTGCCAGCAGCGTAGATGACCTCCGCGGGGTCCAAGAGACCCAGTACTTC.

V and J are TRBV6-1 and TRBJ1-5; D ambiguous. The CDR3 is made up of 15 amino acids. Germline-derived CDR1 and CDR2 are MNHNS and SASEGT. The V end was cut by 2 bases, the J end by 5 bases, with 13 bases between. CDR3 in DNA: TGTGCCAGCAGTGAAAGGTGGGCAGAGGATCAGCCCCAGCATTTT. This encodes CASSERWAEDQPQHF.